This T cell receptor beta chain stems from a study of cytomegalovirus exposure and HLA in healthy donors. About the research overall: Earlier sequencing of approximately 180 million T cells yielded around 120 million unique TCR beta sequences. A preliminary data release comprised around 90 million unique TCRs obtained from HLA-typed donors.

On this clone itself: Its target is not known.

General study points: Most of the TCR beta V segments (in an earlier analysis) were productive either about 90% or about 30% of the time. 16,951 TCR beta sequences were associated with HLA alleles at 0.05 false discovery rate in a later analysis.

PCR amplification relied on 60 Vbeta primers (plus 13 Jbeta primers). The data were produced by immunoSEQ multiplex PCR, yet TCRdb's version contains in-frame clones alone and is incomplete. The sample includes 150,000 to 200,000 clones, about four fifths of them seen just once. The sequence was collected from a female donor in good health and CMV-seronegative. The sample consisted of PBMCs.

As DNA, the CDR3 is TGTGCCAGCTCACCAAAGGCTAGCGGGAGCCCCCATCCAGATACGCAGTATTTT. Translating it yields CASSPKASGSPHPDTQYF. This chain connects TRBV18 to TRBJ2-3; TRBD2 matches 10 bases. With 2 bases clipped from V and 4 bases from J, the junction kept 12 bases outside the gene matches. The length of the CDR3 is 18 residues. Germline loops: CDR1 KGHSH, CDR2 LQKENI.